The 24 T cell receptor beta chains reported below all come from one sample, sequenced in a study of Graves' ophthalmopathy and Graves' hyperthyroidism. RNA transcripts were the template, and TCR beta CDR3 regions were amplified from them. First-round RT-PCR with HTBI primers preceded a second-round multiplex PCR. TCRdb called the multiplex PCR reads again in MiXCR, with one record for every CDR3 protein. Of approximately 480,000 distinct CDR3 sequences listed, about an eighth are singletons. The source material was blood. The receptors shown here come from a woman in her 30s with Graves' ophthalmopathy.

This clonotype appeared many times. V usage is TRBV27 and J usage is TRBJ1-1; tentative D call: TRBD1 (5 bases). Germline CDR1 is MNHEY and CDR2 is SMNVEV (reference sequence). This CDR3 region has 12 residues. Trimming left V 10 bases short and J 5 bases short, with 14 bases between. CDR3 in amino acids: CATKRGGTEAFF. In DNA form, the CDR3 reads TGTGCCACCAAAAGGGGTGGGACTGAAGCTTTCTTT.

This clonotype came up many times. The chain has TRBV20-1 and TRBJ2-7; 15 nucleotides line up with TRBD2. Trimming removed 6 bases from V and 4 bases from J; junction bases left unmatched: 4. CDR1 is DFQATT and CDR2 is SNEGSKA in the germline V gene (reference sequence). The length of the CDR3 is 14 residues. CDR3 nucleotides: TGCAGTGCAACGGGGACTAGCGGGAGGTACGAGCAGTACTTC. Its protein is CSATGTSGRYEQYF.

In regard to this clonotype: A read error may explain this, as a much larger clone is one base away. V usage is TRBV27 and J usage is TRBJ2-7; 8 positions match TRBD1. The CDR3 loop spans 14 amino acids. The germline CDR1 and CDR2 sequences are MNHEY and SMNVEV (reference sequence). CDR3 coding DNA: TGTGTCAGCAGTTCACCAGGACAGGGTCCCGAGCAGTACTTC. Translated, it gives CVSSSPGQGPEQYF.

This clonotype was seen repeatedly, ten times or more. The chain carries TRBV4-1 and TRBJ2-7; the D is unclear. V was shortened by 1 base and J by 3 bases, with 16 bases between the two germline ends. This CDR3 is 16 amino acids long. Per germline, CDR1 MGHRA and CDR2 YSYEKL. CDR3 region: CASSQGSSRAIYEQYF. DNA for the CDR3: TGCGCCAGCAGCCAAGGGTCCTCTAGAGCGATCTACGAGCAGTACTTC.

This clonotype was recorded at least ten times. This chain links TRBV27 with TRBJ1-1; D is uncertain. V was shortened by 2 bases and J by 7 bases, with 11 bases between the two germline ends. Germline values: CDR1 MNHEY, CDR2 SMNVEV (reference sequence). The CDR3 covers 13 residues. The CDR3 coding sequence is TGTGCCAGCAGTTTACCCAGCGGCGATGAAGCTTTCTTT. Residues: CASSLPSGDEAFF.

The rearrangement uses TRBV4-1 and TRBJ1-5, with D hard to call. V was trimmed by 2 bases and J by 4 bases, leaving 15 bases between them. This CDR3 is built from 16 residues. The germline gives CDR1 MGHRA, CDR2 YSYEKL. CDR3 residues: CASSQNRLVGNQPQHF. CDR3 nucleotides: TGCGCCAGCAGCCAAAACCGACTTGTAGGGAATCAGCCCCAGCATTTT.

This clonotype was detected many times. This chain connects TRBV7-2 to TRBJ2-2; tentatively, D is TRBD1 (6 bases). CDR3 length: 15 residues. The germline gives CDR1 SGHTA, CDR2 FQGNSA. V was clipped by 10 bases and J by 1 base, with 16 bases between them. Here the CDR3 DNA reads TGTGCCACTAAAAGGACAGCGATGAACACCGGGGAGCTGTTTTTT. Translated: CATKRTAMNTGELFF.

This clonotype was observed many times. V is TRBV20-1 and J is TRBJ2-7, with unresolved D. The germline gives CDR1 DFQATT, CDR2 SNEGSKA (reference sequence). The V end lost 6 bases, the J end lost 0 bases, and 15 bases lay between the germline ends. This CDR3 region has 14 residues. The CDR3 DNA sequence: TGCAGTGCCTCGATCGAACCAAGCTCCTACGAGCAGTACTTC. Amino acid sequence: CSASIEPSSYEQYF.

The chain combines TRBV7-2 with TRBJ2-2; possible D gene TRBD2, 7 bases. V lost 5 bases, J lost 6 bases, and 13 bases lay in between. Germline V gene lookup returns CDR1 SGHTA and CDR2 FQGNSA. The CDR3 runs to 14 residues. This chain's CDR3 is CASSPGRGAGELFF. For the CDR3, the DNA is TGTGCCAGCAGCCCAGGGAGGGGGGCCGGGGAGCTGTTTTTT.

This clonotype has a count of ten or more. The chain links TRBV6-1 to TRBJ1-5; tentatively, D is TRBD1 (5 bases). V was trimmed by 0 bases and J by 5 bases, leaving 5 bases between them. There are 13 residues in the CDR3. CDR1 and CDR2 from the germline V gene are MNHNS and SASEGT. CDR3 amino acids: CASSEAGDQPQHF. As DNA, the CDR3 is TGTGCCAGCAGTGAAGCAGGGGATCAGCCCCAGCATTTT.

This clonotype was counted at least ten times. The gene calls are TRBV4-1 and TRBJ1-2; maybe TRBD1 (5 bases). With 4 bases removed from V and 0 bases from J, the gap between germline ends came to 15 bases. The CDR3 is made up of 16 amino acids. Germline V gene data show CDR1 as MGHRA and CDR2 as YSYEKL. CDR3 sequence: CASSPGHAATNYGYTF. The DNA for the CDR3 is TGCGCCAGCAGCCCCGGACACGCAGCGACTAACTATGGCTACACCTTC.

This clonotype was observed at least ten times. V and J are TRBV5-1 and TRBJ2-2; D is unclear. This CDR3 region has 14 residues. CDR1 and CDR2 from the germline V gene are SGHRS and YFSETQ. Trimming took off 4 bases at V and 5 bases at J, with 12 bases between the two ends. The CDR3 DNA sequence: TGCGCCAGCAGCGGCCTGGCTACAACCGGGGAGCTGTTTTTT. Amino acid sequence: CASSGLATTGELFF.

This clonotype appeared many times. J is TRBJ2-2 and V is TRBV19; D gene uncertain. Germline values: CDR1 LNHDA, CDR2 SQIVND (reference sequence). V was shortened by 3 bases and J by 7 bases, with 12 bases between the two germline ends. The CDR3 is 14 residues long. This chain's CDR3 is CASSILLGNGELFF. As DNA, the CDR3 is TGTGCCAGTAGTATCCTCCTGGGGAACGGGGAGCTGTTTTTT.

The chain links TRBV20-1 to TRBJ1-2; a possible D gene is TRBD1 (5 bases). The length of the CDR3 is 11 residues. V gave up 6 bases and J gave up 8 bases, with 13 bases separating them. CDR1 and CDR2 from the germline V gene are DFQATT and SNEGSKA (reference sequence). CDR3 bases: TGCAGTGCCCCGGGACCTGGCGGCTACACCTTC. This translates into CSAPGPGGYTF.

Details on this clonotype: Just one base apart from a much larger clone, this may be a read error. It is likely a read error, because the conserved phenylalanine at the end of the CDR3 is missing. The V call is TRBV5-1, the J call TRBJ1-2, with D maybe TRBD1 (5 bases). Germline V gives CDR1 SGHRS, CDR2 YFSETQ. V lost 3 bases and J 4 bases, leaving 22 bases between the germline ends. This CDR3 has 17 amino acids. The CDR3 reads CASSWTRDRTLFYGYTL. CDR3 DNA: TGCGCCAGCAGCTGGACGAGGGACCGCACTCTATTCTATGGCTACACCTTG.

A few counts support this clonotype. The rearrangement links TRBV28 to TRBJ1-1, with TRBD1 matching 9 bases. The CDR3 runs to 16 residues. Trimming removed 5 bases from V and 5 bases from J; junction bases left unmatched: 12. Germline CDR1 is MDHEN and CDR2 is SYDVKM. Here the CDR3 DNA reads TGTGCCAGCAGTCCAAGTCCGGGACAGGGACGGACTGAAGCTTTCTTT. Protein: CASSPSPGQGRTEAFF.

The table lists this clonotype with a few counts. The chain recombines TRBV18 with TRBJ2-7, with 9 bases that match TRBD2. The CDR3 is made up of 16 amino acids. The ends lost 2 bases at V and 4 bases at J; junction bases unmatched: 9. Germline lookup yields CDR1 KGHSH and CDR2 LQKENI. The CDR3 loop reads CASSPRLAGSEYEQYF. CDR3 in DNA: TGTGCCAGCTCACCAAGGCTAGCGGGGAGTGAGTACGAGCAGTACTTC. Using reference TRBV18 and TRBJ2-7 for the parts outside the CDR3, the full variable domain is NAGVMQNPRHLVRRRGQEARLRCSPMKGHSHVYWYRQLPEEGLKFMVYLQKENIIDESGMPKERFSAEFPKEGPSILRIQQVVRGDSAAYFCASSPRLAGSEYEQYFGPGTRLTVT.

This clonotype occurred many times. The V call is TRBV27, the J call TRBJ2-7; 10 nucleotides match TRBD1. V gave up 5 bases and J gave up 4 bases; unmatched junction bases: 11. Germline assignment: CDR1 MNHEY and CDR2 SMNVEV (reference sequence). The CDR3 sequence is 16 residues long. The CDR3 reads CASSPSPGQGPYEQYF. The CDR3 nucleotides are TGTGCCAGCAGTCCCTCCCCGGGACAGGGGCCGTACGAGCAGTACTTC.

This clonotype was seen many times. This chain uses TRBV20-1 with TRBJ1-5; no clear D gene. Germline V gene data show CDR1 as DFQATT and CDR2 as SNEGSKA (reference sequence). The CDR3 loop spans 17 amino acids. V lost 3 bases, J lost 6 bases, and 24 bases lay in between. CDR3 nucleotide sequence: TGCAGTGCTAGCGTGGGCAGCAGAAGGGAGGTCAGTCAGCCCCAGCATTTT. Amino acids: CSASVGSRREVSQPQHF.

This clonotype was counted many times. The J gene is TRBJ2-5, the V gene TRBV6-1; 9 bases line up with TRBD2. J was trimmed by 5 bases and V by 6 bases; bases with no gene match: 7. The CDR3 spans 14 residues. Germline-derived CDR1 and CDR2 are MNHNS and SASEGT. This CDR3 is CASRDSGSYETQYF. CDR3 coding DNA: TGTGCCAGCAGGGATAGCGGGAGCTATGAGACCCAGTACTTC.

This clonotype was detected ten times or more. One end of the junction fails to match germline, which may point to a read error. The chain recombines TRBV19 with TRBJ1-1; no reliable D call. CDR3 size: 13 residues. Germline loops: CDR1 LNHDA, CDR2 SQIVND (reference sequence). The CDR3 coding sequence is TGTGCCGGTAGTTCTAGACATCTCACTGAAGCTTTCTTT. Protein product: CAGSSRHLTEAFF.

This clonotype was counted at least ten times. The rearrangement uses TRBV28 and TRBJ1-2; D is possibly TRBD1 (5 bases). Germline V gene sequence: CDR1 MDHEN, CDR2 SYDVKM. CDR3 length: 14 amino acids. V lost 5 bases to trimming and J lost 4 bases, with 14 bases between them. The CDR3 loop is CASSPRGRGYGYTF. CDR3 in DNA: TGTGCCAGCAGTCCCCGGGGCAGAGGCTATGGCTACACCTTC.

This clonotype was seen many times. The CDR3 spells CASSSASLQAFF. CDR3 DNA sequence: TGTGCCAGCAGTTCTGCCTCCCTCCAAGCTTTCTTT. The J gene is TRBJ1-1, the V gene TRBV7-3; D gene ambiguous. Trimming took 6 bases from V and 9 from J, leaving 14 bases between them. This CDR3 contains 12 residues. CDR1 is SGHTA and CDR2 is FQGTGA in the germline V gene.

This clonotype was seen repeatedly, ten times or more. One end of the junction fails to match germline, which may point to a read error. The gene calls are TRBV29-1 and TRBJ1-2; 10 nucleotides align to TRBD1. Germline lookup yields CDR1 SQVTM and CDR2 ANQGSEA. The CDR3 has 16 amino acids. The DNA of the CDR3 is TGCAGCGCCTGGGTTGTCCGGGACAGGGGTAACGATGGCTACACCTTC. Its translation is CSAWVVRDRGNDGYTF.